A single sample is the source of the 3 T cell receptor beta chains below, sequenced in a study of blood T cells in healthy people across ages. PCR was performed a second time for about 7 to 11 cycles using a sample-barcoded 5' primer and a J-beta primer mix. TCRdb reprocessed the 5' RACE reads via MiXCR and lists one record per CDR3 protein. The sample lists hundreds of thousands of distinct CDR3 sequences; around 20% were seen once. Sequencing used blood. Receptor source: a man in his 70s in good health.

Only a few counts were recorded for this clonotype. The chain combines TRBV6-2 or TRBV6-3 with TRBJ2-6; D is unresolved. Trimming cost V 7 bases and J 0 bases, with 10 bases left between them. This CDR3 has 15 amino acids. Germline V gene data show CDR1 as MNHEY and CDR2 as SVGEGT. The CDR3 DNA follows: TGTGCCAGCACCCCGATCGTCTCTGGGGCCAACGTCCTGACTTTC. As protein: CASTPIVSGANVLTF.

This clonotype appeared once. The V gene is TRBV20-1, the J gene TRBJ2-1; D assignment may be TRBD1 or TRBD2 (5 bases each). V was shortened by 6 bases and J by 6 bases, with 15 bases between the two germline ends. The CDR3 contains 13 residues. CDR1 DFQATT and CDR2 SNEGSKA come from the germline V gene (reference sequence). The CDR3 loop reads CSAGGGFLNEQFF. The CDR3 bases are TGCAGTGCCGGTGGGGGTTTCCTCAATGAGCAGTTCTTC.

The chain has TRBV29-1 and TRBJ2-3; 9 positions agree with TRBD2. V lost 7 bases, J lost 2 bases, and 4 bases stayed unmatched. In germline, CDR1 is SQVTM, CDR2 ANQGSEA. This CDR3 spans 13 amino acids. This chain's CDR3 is CSEGGLATDTQYF. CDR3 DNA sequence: TGCAGCGAAGGGGGACTAGCCACAGATACGCAGTATTTT.